The clone carrying this TCR beta chain was recorded many times. The sample's time point: persistent/refractory GD, antithyroid drugs over 5 years with positive TRAb. PBMC-derived RNA was used for the TCR library. This sample was taken from a study of regulatory T cells in long-lasting Graves disease. On the study more broadly: The term persistent Graves' disease signified upward of 5 years on antithyroid drugs with positive TSH receptor antibodies.

CDR3 regions were amplified by Arm-PCR using iRepertoire HTBI primers to build TCR beta libraries. MiXCR, applied by TCRdb to the multiplex PCR reads, yields one record per CDR3 protein. This sample has roughly 300,000 distinct CDR3 sequences, with around 20% found just once. The CDR3 extends over 14 amino acids. Germline trimming cut 3 bases from V and 2 bases from J; bases unmatched to any gene: 4. Germline assignment: CDR1 KGHSH and CDR2 LQKENI. This TCR came from a female donor with Graves disease. The chain is built from TRBV18 and TRBJ2-7; 7 nucleotides align to TRBD1. This sample comprised peripheral blood mononuclear cells (PBMCs), obtained when the disease was refractory, from a patient treated with antithyroid drugs. The CDR3 here is CASSPTGTAYEQYF. Here the CDR3 DNA reads TGTGCCAGCTCACCGACAGGGACGGCCTACGAGCAGTACTTC.